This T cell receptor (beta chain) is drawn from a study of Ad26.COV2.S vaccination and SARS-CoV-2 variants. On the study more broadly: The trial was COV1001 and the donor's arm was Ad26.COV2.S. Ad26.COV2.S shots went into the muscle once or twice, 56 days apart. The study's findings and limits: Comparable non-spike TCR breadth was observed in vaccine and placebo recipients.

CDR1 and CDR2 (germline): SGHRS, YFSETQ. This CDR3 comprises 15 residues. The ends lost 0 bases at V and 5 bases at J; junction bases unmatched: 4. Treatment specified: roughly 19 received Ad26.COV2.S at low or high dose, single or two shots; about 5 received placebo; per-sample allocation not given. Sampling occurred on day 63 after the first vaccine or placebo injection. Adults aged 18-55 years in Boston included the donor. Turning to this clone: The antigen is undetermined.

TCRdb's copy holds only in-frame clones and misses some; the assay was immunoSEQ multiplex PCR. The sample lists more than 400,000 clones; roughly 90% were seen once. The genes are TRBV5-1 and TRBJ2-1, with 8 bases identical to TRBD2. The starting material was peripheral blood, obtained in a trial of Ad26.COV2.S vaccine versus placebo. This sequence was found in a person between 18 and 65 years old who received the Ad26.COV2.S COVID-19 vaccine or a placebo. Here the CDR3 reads CASSLAGGAHNEQFF. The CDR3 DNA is TGCGCCAGCAGCTTGGCCGGGGGGGCCCACAATGAGCAGTTCTTC. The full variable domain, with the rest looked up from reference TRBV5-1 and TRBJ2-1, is KAGVTQTPRYLIKTRGQQVTLSCSPISGHRSVSWYQQTPGQGLQFLFEYFSETQRNKGNFPGRFSGRQFSNSRSEMNVSTLELGDSALYLCASSLAGGAHNEQFFGPGTRLTVL.